A selection of T cell receptor beta chains follows, all from one sample in a study of blood T cell repertoires in COVID-19. Profiled with immunoSEQ multiplex PCR; TCRdb holds only in-frame clones, not every one. The top ten clones hold 6.9% of a sample with 200,000 or so clones, around 80% of them seen once. The sample taken for sequencing was peripheral blood. These TCRs come from a human donor with acute or convalescent COVID-19. The donor label of this sample is uncertain. CDR3s include the opening cysteine and the closing phenylalanine or tryptophan. Each record gives: CDR3 protein, J gene, V gene.

CASSPGTGNTEAFF TRBJ1-1 TRBV5-1
CASSHPTSPTYEQYF TRBJ2-7 TRBV7-8
CSASSASGQTDTQYF TRBJ2-3 TRBV20-1
CASSLAPLAGYEQYF TRBJ2-7 TRBV7-2
CASSGTGSNNEQFF TRBJ2-1 TRBV4-1
CASSPDTGERTEAFF TRBJ1-1 TRBV18
CASSLVGADGYTF TRBJ1-2 TRBV5-4
CASSLDRGSVNEQFF TRBJ2-1 TRBV5-4
CASRGRIANQPQHF TRBJ1-5 TRBV6-5
CASRIPQVSGNTIYF TRBJ1-3 TRBV28
CASSLRGDRGNTEAFF TRBJ1-1 TRBV7-8
CASSLIWAGQETQYF TRBJ2-5 TRBV7-2
CASSLVAGVSNEKLFF TRBJ1-4 TRBV7-9
CASSFYNTQYF TRBJ2-3 TRBV6-5
CSVDGGRGSGANVLTF TRBJ2-6 TRBV29-1
CAWGKAATGTGGNQPQHF TRBJ1-5 TRBV30
CASSSVPDTQYF TRBJ2-3 TRBV27
CASSLDRAETQYF TRBJ2-5 TRBV7-9
CASSPRGNTQYF TRBJ2-3 TRBV19
CASSIDRGSSHLNNEQFF TRBJ2-1 TRBV19
CASSLLTGTGGYEQYF TRBJ2-7 TRBV28
CASSLEDGVRGYTF TRBJ1-2 TRBV28
CASSSPTEFGNEQFF TRBJ2-1 TRBV5-4
CASSPTGTEYEKLFF TRBJ1-4 TRBV6-5
CASRGSGSYNEQFF TRBJ2-1 TRBV19
CASSLGQGYQPQHF TRBJ1-5 TRBV5-4
CASSRDSRETQYF TRBJ2-5 TRBV12-3/TRBV12-4
CASSYSLRGGTDTQYF TRBJ2-3 TRBV6-6
CASSPGQGVGPRTEAFF TRBJ1-1 TRBV7-8
CASSQEGASGRLADTQYF TRBJ2-3 TRBV4-2
CASSRTASTNEKLFF TRBJ1-4 TRBV10-2
CASSFATGQAFF TRBJ1-1 TRBV12-3/TRBV12-4
CASSLRQPRDQPQHF TRBJ1-5 TRBV27
CASSQDGQKGAEAFF TRBJ1-1 TRBV4-1
CASSLRAEQVNTEAFF TRBJ1-1 TRBV7-2
CASSLGGGRKEEQYF TRBJ2-7 TRBV5-1
CASSVVGQGTGNTIYF TRBJ1-3 TRBV9
CAIHRGDGNTIYF TRBJ1-3 TRBV10-3
CASSGLAGGSGNEQFF TRBJ2-1 TRBV19
CASSPERNTEAFF TRBJ1-1 TRBV11-2
CASTATNYNEQFF TRBJ2-1 TRBV6-5
CASSLGLAGATGELFF TRBJ2-2 TRBV5-4
CASSASGNIAKNIQYF TRBJ2-4 TRBV5-1
CASRTGGWTEAFF TRBJ1-1 TRBV19
CASSPLGEKLFF TRBJ1-4 TRBV3-1/TRBV3-2
CASSYGSLAGYTF TRBJ1-2 TRBV6-6
CASSFPFRADTQYF TRBJ2-3 TRBV5-8
CASTPRLRDYGYTF TRBJ1-2 TRBV19